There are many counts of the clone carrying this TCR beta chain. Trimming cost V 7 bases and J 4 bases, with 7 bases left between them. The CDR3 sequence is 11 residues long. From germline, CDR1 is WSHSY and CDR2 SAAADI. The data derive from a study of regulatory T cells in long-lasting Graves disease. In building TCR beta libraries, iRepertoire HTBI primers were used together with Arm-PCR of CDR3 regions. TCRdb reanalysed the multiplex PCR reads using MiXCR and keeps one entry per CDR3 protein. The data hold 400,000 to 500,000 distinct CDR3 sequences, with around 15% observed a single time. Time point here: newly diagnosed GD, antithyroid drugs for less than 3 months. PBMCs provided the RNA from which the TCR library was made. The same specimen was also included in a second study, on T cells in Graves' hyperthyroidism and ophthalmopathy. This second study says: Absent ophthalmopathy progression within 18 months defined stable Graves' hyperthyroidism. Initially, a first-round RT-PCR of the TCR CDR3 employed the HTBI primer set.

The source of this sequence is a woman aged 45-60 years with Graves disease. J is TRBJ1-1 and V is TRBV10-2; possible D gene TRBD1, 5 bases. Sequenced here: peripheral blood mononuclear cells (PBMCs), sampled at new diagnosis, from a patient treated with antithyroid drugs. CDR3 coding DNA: TGCGCCAGCAATGGGGGCACTGAAGCTTTCTTT. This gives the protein CASNGGTEAFF.